This TCR beta chain was found in a study of T cells in Graves' hyperthyroidism and ophthalmopathy (dated by TCRdb to between 2018 and 2020). About the study as a whole: Peripheral blood samples were taken at the time of initial diagnosis, prior to any treatment. Whether ophthalmopathy could be predicted prospectively was tested in an independent validation cohort made up of under 20 hyperthyroidism patients plus 17 patients who later progressed to ophthalmopathy. The study also compared thyroid tissue and blood T-cell repertoires from a handful of Graves' hyperthyroidism patients. Once sampling was done, hyperthyroidism patients were given methimazole at a starting dose of 30 mg daily, whereas ophthalmopathy patients were given high-dose intravenous methylprednisolone. The paper reports TCR Vbeta CDR3 sequencing of approximately 140 peripheral blood samples: 43 ophthalmopathy, roughly 80 hyperthyroidism and around 17 progressor patients. To identify TCR V-J signatures that set the groups apart, the researchers used a discovery cohort of 90 to 100 patients, made up of under 50 with Graves' ophthalmopathy and about 60 with stable Graves' hyperthyroidism. For training and testing, the roughly 97 patients in the discovery cohort were randomly divided in a 7:3 ratio. Results the study describes overall, beyond this receptor: Blood samples also contained most of the expanded thyroid clonotypes (frequency above 0.001), which suggests that blood repertoires may reflect thyroid immune responses. Ophthalmopathy was separated from stable hyperthyroidism by a 13 V-J signature model, with approximately 90% sensitivity and about 84% specificity obtained in cross-validation and 80%/75% obtained in testing. In validation, the model predicted progression to ophthalmopathy with approximately 71% sensitivity and less than 80% specificity, a median of about 6.7 months before onset. Sample size was not statistically predetermined, and blinding of investigators to group allocation was not performed.

The TCR beta CDR3 regions were amplified from RNA transcripts. The TCR CDR3 was subjected to a first round of RT-PCR using the HTBI primer set and the Qiagen OneStep RT-PCR kit. The libraries were constructed in a second round of multiplex PCR and then size-selected and purified. Libraries were sequenced paired-end with 100 bp reads on an Illumina HiSeq2000. Per the authors' processing: SOAPnuke was used to process the raw data, with reads discarded if the reads contained adapters or uncalled bases, had a mean Phred below 15, or lacked an exact constant-primer or identifier match. COPE v1.2.5 was used to merge the high-quality paired reads, and each unique nucleotide sequence was defined as a clonotype. MiTCR v1.1 was used to align the clonotypes against IMGT TRBV, TRBD and TRBJ reference segments. Only V-J combinations with frequency above 0.0001, covering about 99% of repertoires, were analysed. A TCS score was defined as the ratio of F50 (clonal expansion) to E x V (chaos), with BLOSUM62-based TCRdist applied between CDR3 peptides within each V-J. Welch's t-statistics and random forest reduced roughly 540 V-J features to roughly 13, which were used in a naive Bayes classifier (R e1071). In TCRdb, the public reads were trimmed at Q25 with fastp and aligned with MiXCR, with productive beta chains retained. Entries are consolidated by CDR3 protein sequence, retaining the most common genes and DNA. Here the V and J calls rest on TCRdb's processing, not on the authors' analysis. For this sample the table gives some 200,000 distinct CDR3 sequences, of which 17% were detected only once. The top ten constitute about 50% of the sample.

On this clonotype itself: Its antigen is still unknown. This may come from a read error, since a much larger clone is one base off.

A patient counted as having stable Graves' hyperthyroidism if no progression to ophthalmopathy occurred over 18 months of follow-up. Hyperthyroidism patients were newly diagnosed, with disease duration under 2 months, and aged 18 to 65 years. The study excluded patients with uncontrolled infections, other autoimmune diseases, pregnancy or lactation. Diagnoses relied on clinical symptoms, serum thyroxine and TRAb, thyroid ultrasound and orbital computed tomography. PBMCs were isolated from approximately 10 ml of fresh peripheral blood by Ficoll-Paque density gradient centrifugation. Trizol reagent was used to extract total RNA, and RNA quality was then checked on an Agilent 2100 Bioanalyzer. The germline V gene encodes CDR1 MNHEY and CDR2 SMNVEV (reference sequence). The CDR3, from cysteine to phenylalanine, totals 15 residues. Only the CDR3 DNA stays, 45 bases, in frame from base 1. V and J lose 7 bases and 2 bases, and a span of 15 bases separates them.

This TCR was recovered from a woman aged 50 to 60 with Graves' hyperthyroidism. The V and J segments used are TRBV27 and TRBJ2-4; the D gene is perhaps TRBD1, from 6 matching bases. Sequencing used blood. The CDR3: CASNPNRETKNIQYF. The DNA reads TGTGCCAGCAACCCCAACAGGGAAACCAAAAACATTCAGTACTTC.